This entry describes one TCR beta chain. Its antigen is currently unknown. V was cut by 7 bases and J by 1 base, with 18 bases left in between. The CDR3 has 16 amino acids. CDR1 KGHDR and CDR2 SFDVKD come from the germline V gene. This entry comes from a study of Ad26.COV2.S vaccination and SARS-CoV-2 variants. Regarding the study as a whole: People who got the vaccine or the placebo had similar non-spike TCR breadth. It was vaccine recipients, not placebo recipients, who had the higher spike-specific TCR breadth. Post-vaccination spike-specific CD8+ and CD4+ T cell responses reportedly had substantial breadth.

Clones were read by immunoSEQ multiplex PCR, and TCRdb kept only the in-frame ones, dropping some. Among fewer than 100,000 clones listed, approximately 77% were seen once. Sequencing used peripheral blood, obtained after recovery from COVID-19. This sequence originates from a human donor who had recovered from COVID-19. This sequence joins TRBV24-1 and TRBJ2-5, with D unresolved. The CDR3 DNA reads TGTGCCACCAGCACCCGTGACGGATCCTTCCAAGAGACCCAGTACTTC. Translating it yields CATSTRDGSFQETQYF.